This T cell receptor (beta chain) was found in a study of shared clonotypes between healthy human individuals (dated by TCRdb to the early 2020s). Describing the broader study: The cohort included a few men and a couple of women between 18 and 49 years of age. Per donor, three plates each were used for CD4 naive and CD4 memory, two for CD8 naive, and one for CD8 memory. Between about 0.85 and 9.5 billion PBMCs per donor were obtained by leukapheresis. To increase sequencing depth and limit assay-specific biases, TCR repertoire library preparation and sequencing were carried out by different laboratories using diverse techniques. To estimate repertoire size and how much clonotypes are shared between individuals, the study performed deep sequencing of blood TCR repertoires from a handful of healthy adults. General findings and caveats noted by the study authors: Based on pairwise subsampling, the degree of clonotype sharing among donors was expected to be affected by sequencing depth. Because the study included a small number of donors, the genetic and exposure-history diversity represented was limited. Estimated clonotype richness was generally larger for naive than for memory subsets. Higher generation probabilities were observed for clonotypes shared by all four sorted-subset donors than for non-shared clonotypes. Incomplete sequencing was indicated by rarefaction of sorted-subset datasets, despite the large sequencing depth. Only blood was sampled, and tissue TCR repertoires likely differ from those in blood. Sharing across a handful of donors was observed for around 5% of naive CD4, 3.5% of naive CD8, 2% to 2.5% of memory CD4, and roughly 0.43% of memory CD8 clonotypes.

Regarding this clone: The specificity of this receptor is unknown. Per-nucleotide qualities are absent, and no much larger clonotype sits a single base away.

Including cysteine and phenylalanine, the CDR3 has 15 amino acids. The read is trimmed to its CDR3 DNA, 45 bases read in frame from base 1. Based on the germline V gene, the CDR1 and CDR2 sequences are LGHNT and FRNRAP. V lost 5 bases and J lost 4 bases, and the count of bases not matched to a germline gene is 7. Using the deep immunoSEQ assay, TCR CDR3 regions were amplified from genomic DNA by multiplex PCR. Extracted genomic DNA from each cell subset was distributed evenly across all wells of several immunoSEQ 96-well plates, and each plate was treated as a replicate. For sorted subsets, around 0.2 ug genomic DNA, equal to some 28,000 T cell genomes, was loaded into each replicate PCR. Purified libraries were quantified with a Qubit 3.0 fluorometer, sized on a Bioanalyzer 2100, and re-quantified with the KAPA Library Quantification kit. Every immunoSEQ 96-well plate was sequenced on a dedicated single-read 150-cycle Illumina NextSeq 550 flow cell. Per the authors' processing: Because only junctional sequences without quality scores were contained in the immunoSEQ output, filtering matching that applied to full-length reads could not be performed. To assign V/J genes and CDR3, sequences were annotated using PyIR, a Python wrapper for IgBLAST v1.9, with IMGT germline references. Reads were removed for weak V/J assignments (E-value above 1e-6), missing CDR3, stop codons, out-of-frame junctions, or ambiguous translated residues. V3J clonotypes were defined as sequences sharing an identical inferred V gene, J gene, and CDR3 amino acid sequence. To compute the percentage overlap between repertoires, the number of shared unique clonotypes was divided by the size of the smaller repertoire. RTK rarefaction, the Chao1 estimator, and Recon v2.1 estimates of unobserved clonotypes were used to assess repertoire richness. OLGA was used to compute generation probabilities for all TCRbeta clonotypes that the gDNA method yielded from a few donors. The source is immuneACCESS, and TCRdb retained only in-frame sequences with V and J called. Part of the clones is not carried over; for the studies checked, unresolved V genes explain less than half of this, and the remainder is unexplained. The DNA gave D and trimming, while V, J and clone size come from that table. This sample has more than 2 million clones in its table, and 90% to 95% of those were observed once. Together, the top ten hold 0.13% of the sample.

The donors were healthy, HIV-negative adults with no recently reported acute infections or vaccinations. All donors were Caucasian adults living in Nashville, Tennessee, USA. CD4+ T cells were enriched by magnetic negative selection, after which naive cells were positively selected on CD45RA and the negative fraction was taken as the memory subset. Blood was collected by leukapheresis, and PBMCs were isolated by Ficoll-Histopaque density gradient centrifugation and then cryopreserved in liquid nitrogen vapor phase. Analytical flow cytometry was used to check the purity and quantity of every magnetically sorted T cell population. Genomic DNA was isolated from each sorted fraction and quantified by UV absorbance on a Nanodrop 2000c.

Rearrangement joined TRBV12-5 to TRBJ2-2, with TRBD1 identical over 7 junction bases. Sequencing was done on a sample of naive CD4+ T cells sorted from blood. What the cell subset or site label conveys for this sample: CD45RA+ positively selected. The TCR comes from a man aged 18-30 years in good health. The encoded CDR3 is CASGPDRVGTGELFF. Read as DNA, the sequence is TGTGCTAGTGGTCCTGACAGGGTCGGCACCGGGGAGCTGTTTTTT.